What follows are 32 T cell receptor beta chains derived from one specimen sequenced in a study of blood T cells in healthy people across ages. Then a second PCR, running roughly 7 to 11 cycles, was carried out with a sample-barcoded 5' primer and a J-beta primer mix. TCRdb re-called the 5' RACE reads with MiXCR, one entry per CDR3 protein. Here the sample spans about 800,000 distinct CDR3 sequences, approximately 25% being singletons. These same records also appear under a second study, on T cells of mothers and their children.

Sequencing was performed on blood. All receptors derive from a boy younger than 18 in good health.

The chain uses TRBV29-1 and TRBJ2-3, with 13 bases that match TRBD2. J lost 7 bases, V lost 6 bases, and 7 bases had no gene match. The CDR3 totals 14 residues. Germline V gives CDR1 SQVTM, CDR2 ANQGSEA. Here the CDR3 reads CSVHGTSGEYTQYF. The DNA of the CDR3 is TGCAGCGTGCACGGGACTAGCGGGGAGTATACGCAGTATTTT.

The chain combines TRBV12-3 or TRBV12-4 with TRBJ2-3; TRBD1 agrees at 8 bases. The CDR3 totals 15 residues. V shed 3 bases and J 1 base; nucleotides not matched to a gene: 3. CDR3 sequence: CASSLLQGGTDTQYF. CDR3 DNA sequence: TGTGCCAGCAGTTTGCTACAGGGGGGCACAGATACGCAGTATTTT.

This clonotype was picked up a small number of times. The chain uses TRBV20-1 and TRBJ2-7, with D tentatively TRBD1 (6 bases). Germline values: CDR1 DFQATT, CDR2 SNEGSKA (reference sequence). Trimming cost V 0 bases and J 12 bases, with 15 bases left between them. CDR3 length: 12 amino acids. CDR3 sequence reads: CSARDEGPGAYF. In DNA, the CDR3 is TGCAGTGCTAGAGATGAAGGGCCAGGGGCGTACTTC.

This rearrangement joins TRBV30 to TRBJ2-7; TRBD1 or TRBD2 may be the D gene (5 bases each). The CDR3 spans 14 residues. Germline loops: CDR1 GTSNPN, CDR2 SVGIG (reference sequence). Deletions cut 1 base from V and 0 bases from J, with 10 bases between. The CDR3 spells CAWSGGTLSYEQYF. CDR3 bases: TGTGCCTGGAGTGGTGGGACGCTCTCCTACGAGCAGTACTTC. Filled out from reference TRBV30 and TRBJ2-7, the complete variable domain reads SQTIHQWPATLVQPVGSPLSLECTVEGTSNPNLYWYRQAAGRGLQLLFYSVGIGQISSEVPQNLSASRPQDRQFILSSKKLLLSDSGFYLCAWSGGTLSYEQYFGPGTRLTVT.

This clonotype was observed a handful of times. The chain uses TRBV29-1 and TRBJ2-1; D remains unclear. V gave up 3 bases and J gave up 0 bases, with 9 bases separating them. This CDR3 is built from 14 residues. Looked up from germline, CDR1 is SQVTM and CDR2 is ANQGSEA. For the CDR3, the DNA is TGCAGCGTTGAGGAGCCTTCCTCCTACAATGAGCAGTTCTTC. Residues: CSVEEPSSYNEQFF.

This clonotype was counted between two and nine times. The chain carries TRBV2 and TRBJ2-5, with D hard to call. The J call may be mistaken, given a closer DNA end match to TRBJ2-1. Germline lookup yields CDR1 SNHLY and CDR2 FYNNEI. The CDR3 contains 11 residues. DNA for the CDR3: TGTGCCAGCAGTCTTGTCCATGAGCAGTTCTTC. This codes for CASSLVHEQFF.

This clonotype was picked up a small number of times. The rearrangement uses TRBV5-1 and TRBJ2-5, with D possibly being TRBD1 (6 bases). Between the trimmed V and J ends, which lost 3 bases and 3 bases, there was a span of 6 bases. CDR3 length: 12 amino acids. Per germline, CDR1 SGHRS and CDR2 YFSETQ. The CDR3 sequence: CASSYREETQYF. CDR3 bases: TGCGCCAGCAGCTACAGGGAAGAGACCCAGTACTTC. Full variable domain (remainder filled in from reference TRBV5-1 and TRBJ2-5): KAGVTQTPRYLIKTRGQQVTLSCSPISGHRSVSWYQQTPGQGLQFLFEYFSETQRNKGNFPGRFSGRQFSNSRSEMNVSTLELGDSALYLCASSYREETQYFGPGTRLLVL.

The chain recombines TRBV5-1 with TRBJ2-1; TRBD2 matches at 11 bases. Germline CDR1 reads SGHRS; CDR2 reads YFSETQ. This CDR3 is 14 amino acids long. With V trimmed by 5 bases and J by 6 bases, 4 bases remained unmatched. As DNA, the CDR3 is TGCGCCAGCAGAGTGACTAGCGGGACCAATGAGCAGTTCTTC. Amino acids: CASRVTSGTNEQFF. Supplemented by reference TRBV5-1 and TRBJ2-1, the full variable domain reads KAGVTQTPRYLIKTRGQQVTLSCSPISGHRSVSWYQQTPGQGLQFLFEYFSETQRNKGNFPGRFSGRQFSNSRSEMNVSTLELGDSALYLCASRVTSGTNEQFFGPGTRLTVL.

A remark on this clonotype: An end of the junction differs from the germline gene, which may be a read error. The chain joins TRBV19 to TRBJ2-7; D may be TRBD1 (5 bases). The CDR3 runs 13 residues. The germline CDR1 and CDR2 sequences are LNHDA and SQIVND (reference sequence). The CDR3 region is CAGSIDSAYEQYF. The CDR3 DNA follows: TGTGCCGGTAGTATTGACAGCGCCTACGAGCAGTACTTC.

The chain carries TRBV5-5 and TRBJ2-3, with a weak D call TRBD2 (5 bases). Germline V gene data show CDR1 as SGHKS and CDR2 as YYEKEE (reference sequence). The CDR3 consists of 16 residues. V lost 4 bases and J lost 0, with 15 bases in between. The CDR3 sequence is CASSGRTWTSTDTQYF. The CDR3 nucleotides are TGTGCCAGCAGCGGACGGACTTGGACTAGCACAGATACGCAGTATTTT.

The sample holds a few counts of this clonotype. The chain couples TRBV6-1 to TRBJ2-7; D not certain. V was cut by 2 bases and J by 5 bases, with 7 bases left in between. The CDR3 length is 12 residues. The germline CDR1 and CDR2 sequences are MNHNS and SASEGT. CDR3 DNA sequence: TGTGCCAGCAGTGAACTCCGTGACGAGCAGTACTTC. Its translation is CASSELRDEQYF.

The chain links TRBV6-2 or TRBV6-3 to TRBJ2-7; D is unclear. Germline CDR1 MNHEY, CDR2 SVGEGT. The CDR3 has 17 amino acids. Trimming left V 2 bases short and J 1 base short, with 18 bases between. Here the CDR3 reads CASSYDRIRLLSYEQYF. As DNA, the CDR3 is TGTGCCAGCAGTTACGATCGGATTCGACTCCTTTCCTACGAGCAGTACTTC.

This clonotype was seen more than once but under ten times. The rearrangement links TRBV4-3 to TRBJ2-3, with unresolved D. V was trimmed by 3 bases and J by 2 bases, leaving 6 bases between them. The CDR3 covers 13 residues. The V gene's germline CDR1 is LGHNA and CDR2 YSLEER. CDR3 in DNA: TGCGCCAGCAGCCAGTCCTACACAGATACGCAGTATTTT. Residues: CASSQSYTDTQYF.

The DNA for the CDR3 is TGTGCCAGCAGCTTATTGGCGGGGGCGAACACTGAAGCTTTCTTT. Translated: CASSLLAGANTEAFF. The V and J genes are TRBV7-2 and TRBJ1-1; possible D gene TRBD1, 6 bases. The CDR3 is 15 amino acids. The germline gives CDR1 SGHTA, CDR2 FQGNSA. Trimming shortened V by 2 bases and J by 1 base, and 11 bases separated the two germline ends.

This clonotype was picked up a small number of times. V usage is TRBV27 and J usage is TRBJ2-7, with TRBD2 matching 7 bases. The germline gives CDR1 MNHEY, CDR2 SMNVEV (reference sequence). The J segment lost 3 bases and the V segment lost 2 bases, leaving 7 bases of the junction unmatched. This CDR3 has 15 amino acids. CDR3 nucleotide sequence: TGTGCCAGCAGTTTAGTCGGGCTAGCGGACTACGAGCAGTACTTC. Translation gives CASSLVGLADYEQYF.

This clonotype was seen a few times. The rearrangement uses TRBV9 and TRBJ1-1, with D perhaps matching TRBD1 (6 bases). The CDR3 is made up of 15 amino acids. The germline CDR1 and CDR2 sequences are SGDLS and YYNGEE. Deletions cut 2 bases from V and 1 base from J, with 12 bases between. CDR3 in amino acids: CASSVGWTANTEAFF. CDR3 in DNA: TGTGCCAGCAGCGTTGGTTGGACAGCGAACACTGAAGCTTTCTTT.

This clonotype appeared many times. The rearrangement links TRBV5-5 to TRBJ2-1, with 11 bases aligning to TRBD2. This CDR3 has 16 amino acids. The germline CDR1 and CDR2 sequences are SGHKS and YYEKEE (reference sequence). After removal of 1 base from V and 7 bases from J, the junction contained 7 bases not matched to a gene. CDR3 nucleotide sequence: TGTGCCAGCAGCTTGTTAGCGGGAGGGGAGGCAAATGAGCAGTTCTTC. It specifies CASSLLAGGEANEQFF.

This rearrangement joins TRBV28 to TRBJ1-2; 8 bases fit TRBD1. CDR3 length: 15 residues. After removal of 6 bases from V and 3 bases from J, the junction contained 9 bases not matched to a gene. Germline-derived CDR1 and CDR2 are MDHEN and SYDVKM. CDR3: CASRQTGEGDYGYTF. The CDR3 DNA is TGTGCCAGCAGGCAGACAGGGGAAGGTGACTATGGCTACACCTTC.

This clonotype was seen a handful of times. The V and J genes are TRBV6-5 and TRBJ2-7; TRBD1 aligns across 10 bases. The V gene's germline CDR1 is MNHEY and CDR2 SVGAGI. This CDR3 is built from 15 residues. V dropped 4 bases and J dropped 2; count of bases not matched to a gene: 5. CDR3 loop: CASSFAGTGAYEQYF. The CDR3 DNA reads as TGTGCCAGCAGTTTCGCCGGGACAGGGGCCTACGAGCAGTACTTC.

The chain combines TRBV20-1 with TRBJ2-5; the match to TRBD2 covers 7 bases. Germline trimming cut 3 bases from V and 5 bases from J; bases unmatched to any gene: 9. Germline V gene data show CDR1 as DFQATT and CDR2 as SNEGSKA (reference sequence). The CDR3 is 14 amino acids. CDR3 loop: CSASTSGVMETQYF. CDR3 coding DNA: TGCAGTGCTAGTACCAGCGGGGTGATGGAGACCCAGTACTTC.

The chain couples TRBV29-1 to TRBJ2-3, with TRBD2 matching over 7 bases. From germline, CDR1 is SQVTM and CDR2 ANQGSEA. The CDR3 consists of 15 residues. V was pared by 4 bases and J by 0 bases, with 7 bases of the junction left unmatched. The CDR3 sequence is CSVGPASGSTDTQYF. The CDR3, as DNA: TGCAGCGTTGGGCCTGCTAGCGGTAGCACAGATACGCAGTATTTT.

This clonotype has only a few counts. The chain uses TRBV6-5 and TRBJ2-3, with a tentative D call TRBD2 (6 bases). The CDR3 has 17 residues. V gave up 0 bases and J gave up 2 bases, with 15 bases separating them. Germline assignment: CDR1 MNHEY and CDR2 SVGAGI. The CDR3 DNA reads TGTGCCAGCAGTTACTCGTTGGCGGGAATCCCCACAGATACGCAGTATTTT. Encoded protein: CASSYSLAGIPTDTQYF.

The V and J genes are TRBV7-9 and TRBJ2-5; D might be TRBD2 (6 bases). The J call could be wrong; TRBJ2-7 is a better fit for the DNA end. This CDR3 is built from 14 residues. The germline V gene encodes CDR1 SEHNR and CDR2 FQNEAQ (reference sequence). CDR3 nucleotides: TGTGCCAGCAGAGACACGAGCGGGCGCCTCGAGCAGTACTTC. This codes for CASRDTSGRLEQYF.

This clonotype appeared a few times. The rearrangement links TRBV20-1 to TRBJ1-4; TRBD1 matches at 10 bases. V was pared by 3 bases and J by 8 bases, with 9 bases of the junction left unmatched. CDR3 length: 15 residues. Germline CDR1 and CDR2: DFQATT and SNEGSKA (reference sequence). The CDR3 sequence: CSASNPGQGKEKLFF. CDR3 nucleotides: TGCAGTGCTAGTAACCCGGGACAGGGGAAGGAAAAACTGTTTTTT.

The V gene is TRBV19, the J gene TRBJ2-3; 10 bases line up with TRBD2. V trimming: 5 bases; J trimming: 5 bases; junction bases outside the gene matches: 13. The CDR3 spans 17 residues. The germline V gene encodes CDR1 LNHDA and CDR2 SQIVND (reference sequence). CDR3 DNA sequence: TGTGCCAGTAGTCTCTTTGCGTCCCTAGCGGGGGAAGATACGCAGTATTTT. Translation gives CASSLFASLAGEDTQYF.

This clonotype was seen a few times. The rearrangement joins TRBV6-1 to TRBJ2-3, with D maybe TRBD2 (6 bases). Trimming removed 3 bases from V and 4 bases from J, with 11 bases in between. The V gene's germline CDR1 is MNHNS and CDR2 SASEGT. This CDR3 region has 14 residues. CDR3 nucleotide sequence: TGTGCCAGCAGTGACGGGGGTGGCCCAGATACGCAGTATTTT. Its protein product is CASSDGGGPDTQYF.

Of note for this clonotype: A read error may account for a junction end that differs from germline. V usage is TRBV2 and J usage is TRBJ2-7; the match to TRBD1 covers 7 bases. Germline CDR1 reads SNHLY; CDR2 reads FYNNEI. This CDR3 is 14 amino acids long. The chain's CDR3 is CASREGTVDYEQYF. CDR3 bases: TGTGCCAGCAGAGAAGGGACAGTAGACTACGAGCAGTACTTC. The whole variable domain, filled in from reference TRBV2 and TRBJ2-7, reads EPEVTQTPSHQVTQMGQEVILRCVPISNHLYFYWYRQILGQKVEFLVSFYNNEISEKSEIFDDQFSVERPDGSNFTLKIRSTKLEDSAMYFCASREGTVDYEQYFGPGTRLTVT.

The CDR3, as DNA: TGTGCCAGCAGCCCCCCATCCTCAAGGAAGGAGCAGTTCTTC. It yields the protein CASSPPSSRKEQFF. The chain employs TRBV5-4 and TRBJ2-1; D uncertain. Germline V CDR1 and CDR2: SGHNT, YYREEE (reference sequence). The CDR3 runs 14 residues. Trimming left V 4 bases short and J 10 bases short, with 18 bases between.

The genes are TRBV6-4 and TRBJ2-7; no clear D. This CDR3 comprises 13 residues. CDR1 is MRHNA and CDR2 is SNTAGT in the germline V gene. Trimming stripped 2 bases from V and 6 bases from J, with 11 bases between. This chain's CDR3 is CASSDPNLGEQYF. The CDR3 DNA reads TGTGCCAGCAGTGACCCGAATTTGGGCGAGCAGTACTTC.

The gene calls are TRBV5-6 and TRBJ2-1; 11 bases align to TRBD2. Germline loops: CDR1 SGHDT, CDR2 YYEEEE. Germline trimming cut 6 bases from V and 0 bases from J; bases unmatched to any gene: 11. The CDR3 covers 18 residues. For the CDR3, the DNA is TGTGCCAGCATCCCACAATTCACTAGCGGGAGCTCCTACAATGAGCAGTTCTTC. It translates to CASIPQFTSGSSYNEQFF.

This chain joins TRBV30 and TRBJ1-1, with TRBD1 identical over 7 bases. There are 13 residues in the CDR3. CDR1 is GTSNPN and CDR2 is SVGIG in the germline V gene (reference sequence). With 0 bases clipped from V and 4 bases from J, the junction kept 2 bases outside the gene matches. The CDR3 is CAWSVRGSTEAFF. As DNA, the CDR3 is TGTGCCTGGAGTGTCAGGGGGTCCACTGAAGCTTTCTTT.

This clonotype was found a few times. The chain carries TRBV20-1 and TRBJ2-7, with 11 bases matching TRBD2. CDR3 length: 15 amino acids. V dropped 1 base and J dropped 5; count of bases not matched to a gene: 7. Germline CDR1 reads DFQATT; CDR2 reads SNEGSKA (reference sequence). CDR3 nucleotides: TGCAGTGCTAGAGGAATAGCGGGAGGGCCGGACGAGCAGTACTTC. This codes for CSARGIAGGPDEQYF.